This entry lists 7 T cell receptor beta chains sequenced from one sample in a study of early stage breast cancer tumors. The table came from immunoSEQ multiplex PCR; TCRdb's copy has only in-frame clones and leaves some out. The data show about 17,000 clones, about 86% seen once. Sequenced material: blood. Receptors originate from a person aged 65 to 85 with breast cancer.

The gene calls are TRBV9 and TRBJ1-4; D remains unclear. Germline V CDR1 and CDR2: SGDLS, YYNGEE. V gave up 3 bases and J gave up 6 bases, with 15 bases separating them. The CDR3 has 15 residues. CDR3 region: CASSGDAVEDEKLFF. The CDR3, as DNA: TGTGCCAGCAGCGGTGATGCGGTGGAGGATGAAAAACTGTTTTTT.

The rearrangement uses TRBV5-6 and TRBJ2-1; TRBD2 agrees at 9 bases. CDR3 size: 16 residues. V dropped 4 bases and J dropped 0; count of bases not matched to a gene: 5. Germline loops: CDR1 SGHDT, CDR2 YYEEEE. CDR3 coding DNA: TGTGCCAGCAGCCCAGCGGGGGGAAGCTCCTACAATGAGCAGTTCTTC. Amino acids: CASSPAGGSSYNEQFF. Full variable domain (missing parts from reference TRBV5-6 and TRBJ2-1): DAGVTQSPTHLIKTRGQQVTLRCSPKSGHDTVSWYQQALGQGPQFIFQYYEEEERQRGNFPDRFSGHQFPNYSSELNVNALLLGDSALYLCASSPAGGSSYNEQFFGPGTRLTVL.

V usage is TRBV11-3 and J usage is TRBJ2-2, with a weak D call TRBD2 (5 bases). Germline CDR1 SGHNT, CDR2 YENEEA. The CDR3 length is 14 residues. The V gene lost 0 bases and the J gene lost 5 bases, with 7 bases spanning the gap. CDR3 DNA sequence: TGTGCCAGCAGCTTAGAAGAGGGAACCGGGGAGCTGTTTTTT. This translates into CASSLEEGTGELFF.

This chain connects TRBV19 to TRBJ2-3, with 11 bases lining up with TRBD2. The CDR3 contains 15 residues. Germline-derived CDR1 and CDR2 are LNHDA and SQIVND (reference sequence). The trim removed 5 bases at V and 8 bases at J, leaving 9 bases unmatched. The CDR3 region has the DNA TGTGCCAGTAGTCCGCTAGCGGGGGGTCGAGGTACGCAGTATTTT. Protein product: CASSPLAGGRGTQYF.

The rearrangement uses TRBV6-1 and TRBJ1-1; D call uncertain. Trimming shortened V by 11 bases and J by 11 bases, and 24 bases separated the two germline ends. The CDR3 loop spans 13 amino acids. Germline V gene sequence: CDR1 MNHNS, CDR2 SASEGT. The CDR3 region has the DNA TGTGCCGGACGACCGGGCCCCGCTGGGGAGGCTTTCTTT. As protein: CAGRPGPAGEAFF.

The chain employs TRBV5-6 and TRBJ2-1, with TRBD2 identical over 13 bases. In germline, CDR1 is SGHDT, CDR2 YYEEEE. This CDR3 contains 14 residues. V lost 5 bases, J lost 8 bases, and 4 bases stayed unmatched. The CDR3 bases are TGTGCCAGCAGTTCTGGGACTAGCGGGGATGAGCAGTTCTTC. The encoded protein is CASSSGTSGDEQFF.

The chain has TRBV7-3 and TRBJ2-3; 10 bases line up with TRBD2. The germline CDR1 and CDR2 sequences are SGHTA and FQGTGA. There are 15 residues in the CDR3. V dropped 1 base and J dropped 6; count of bases not matched to a gene: 4. This chain's CDR3 is CASSLKAGGPDTQYF. The CDR3 nucleotides are TGTGCCAGCAGCTTAAAAGCGGGGGGGCCTGATACGCAGTATTTT. The variable domain in full, completed from reference TRBV7-3 and TRBJ2-3, reads GAGVSQTPSNKVTEKGKYVELRCDPISGHTALYWYRQSLGQGPEFLIYFQGTGAADDSGLPNDRFFAVRPEGSVSTLKIQRTERGDSAVYLCASSLKAGGPDTQYFGPGTRLTVL.